The entry that follows covers one T cell receptor beta chain sequence. No cognate antigen has been identified for it. A junction end diverges from the germline sequence, so it may reflect a read error. The sample contains more than one DNA sequence encoding this CDR3. This sample is drawn from a study of shared clonotypes between healthy human individuals (TCRdb year 2020). At the level of the whole study: The cohort comprised a couple of women and a few men aged 18 to 49 years. Different laboratories and diverse techniques were used to prepare libraries and sequence TCR repertoires, to increase sequencing depth and limit assay-specific biases. For each donor, CD4 naive and CD4 memory were each run on three plates, CD8 naive on two plates, and CD8 memory on one plate. Each donor's leukapheresis produced roughly between roughly 0.94 and 9.5 billion PBMCs. To estimate repertoire size and how much clonotype sharing occurs between individuals, the study deeply sequenced the blood TCR repertoires of 4 to 6 healthy adults. What the study reported, not specific to this receptor: Pairwise subsampling led to the expectation that sequencing depth would affect the degree of clonotype sharing among donors. Across a handful of donors, roughly 5% of naive CD4, roughly 3.5% of naive CD8, around 2.1% of memory CD4, and over 0.35% of memory CD8 clonotypes were shared. The genetic and exposure-history diversity represented was limited by the small number of donors. Even with the large sequencing depth, rarefaction of the sorted-subset datasets indicated that sequencing was incomplete. Compared with non-shared clonotypes, the clonotypes found in all four sorted-subset donors had higher generation probabilities. Only blood was sampled, and tissue TCR repertoires likely differ from those in blood. Estimated clonotype richness was generally larger for naive than for memory subsets.

Sequences SQVTM (CDR1) and ANQGSEA (CDR2) are obtained from the germline V gene. The CDR3, cysteine through phenylalanine, is 13 amino acids long. Only the CDR3 DNA stays, 39 bases, in frame from base 1. Using the deep immunoSEQ assay, TCR CDR3 regions were amplified from genomic DNA by multiplex PCR. Genomic DNA extracted from each cell subset was distributed evenly over all wells of several immunoSEQ 96-well plates, and each plate served as one replicate. For sorted subsets, about 200 ng genomic DNA, equal to 30,000 to 35,000 T cell genomes, was loaded into each replicate PCR. Purified libraries were quantified with a Qubit 3.0 fluorometer, sized on a Bioanalyzer 2100, and re-quantified with the KAPA Library Quantification kit. Each immunoSEQ 96-well plate was sequenced on its own single-read 150-cycle Illumina NextSeq 550 flow cell. In the paper's pipeline: Because the immunoSEQ output included only junctional sequences and no quality scores, the filtering could not be the same as the filtering used for full-length reads. Sequences were annotated with PyIR, a Python wrapper for IgBLAST v1.9, and V/J genes and CDR3 were assigned using IMGT germline references. Reads were filtered out if the reads had weak V/J assignments (E-value above 1e-6), no CDR3, stop codons, out-of-frame junctions, or ambiguous translated residues. A V3J clonotype was defined by an identical inferred V gene, J gene, and CDR3 amino acid sequence. The percentage overlap between two repertoires was calculated by dividing the number of shared unique clonotypes by the size of the smaller repertoire. Three approaches were used to assess repertoire richness: RTK rarefaction, the Chao1 estimator, and Recon v2.1 estimates of unobserved clonotypes. For all TCRbeta clonotypes obtained by the gDNA method from a few donors, generation probabilities were computed with OLGA. TCRdb limited this immuneACCESS table to in-frame rearrangements with V and J called. A share of clones is missing; checked studies link under half to unresolved V genes, and the rest is unexplained. The D gene and trimming were derived from the DNA, and the V and J assignments and clone size from that table. This sample is represented by about 2.3 million clones; about 90% of them were singletons. The biggest ten clones account for 0.37% of the sample.

The donors were healthy, HIV-negative adults who had no recently reported acute infections or vaccinations. Every donor was a Caucasian adult residing in Nashville, Tennessee, USA. CD4+ T cells were enriched by magnetic negative selection, after which naive cells were positively selected on CD45RA and the negative fraction was taken as the memory subset. Blood was collected by leukapheresis, and PBMCs were isolated by Ficoll-Histopaque density gradient centrifugation and then cryopreserved in liquid nitrogen vapor phase. Analytical flow cytometry was used to check the purity and quantity of every magnetically sorted T cell population. Genomic DNA was isolated from each sorted fraction and quantified by UV absorbance on a Nanodrop 2000c.

The chain joins TRBV29-1 to TRBJ1-1; too little of a D gene remains to name it. This receptor was identified in a young man in good health. Some clones in this sample may be carry-over from other donors' samples. The sample consisted of naive CD4+ T cells from PBMCs. Read against the paper, the sample's cell subset or site label means: CD45RA+ positively selected. The nucleotides read TGCAGCGTAGAAGGACGGATGAACACTGAAGCTTTCTTT. The resulting protein is CSVEGRMNTEAFF.